The 21 T cell receptor beta chains listed next were all sequenced from one sample in a study of blood T cell repertoires in COVID-19. Some clones are missing from TCRdb's copy, which holds only in-frame ones; the method was immunoSEQ multiplex PCR. Seen here are roughly 170,000 clones, approximately 87% observed once, and the top ten hold approximately 12%. Sequenced: peripheral blood. All receptors derive from a woman in her seventies with COVID-19, enrolled during active disease.

The V and J genes are TRBV7-9 and TRBJ1-1; maybe TRBD1 (5 bases). Trimming stripped 5 bases from V and 1 base from J, with 8 bases between. Germline V gene data show CDR1 as SEHNR and CDR2 as FQNEAQ (reference sequence). The CDR3 length is 13 residues. Here the CDR3 DNA reads TGTGCCAGCAGCCCTCAGGGGAACACTGAAGCTTTCTTT. This encodes CASSPQGNTEAFF.

This rearrangement joins TRBV7-6 to TRBJ2-5; D is unresolved. The CDR3 sequence is 16 residues long. Trimming pared 3 bases from V and 0 bases from J, leaving 14 bases between. Germline V gene lookup returns CDR1 SGHVS and CDR2 FNYEAQ. CDR3 protein: CASSFHERGNQETQYF. In nucleotides, the CDR3 is TGTGCCAGCAGCTTCCACGAACGTGGCAACCAAGAGACCCAGTACTTC.

The J gene is TRBJ2-2, the V gene TRBV30; 9 bases agree with TRBD1. CDR3 size: 13 residues. V lost 4 bases and J lost 5; bases outside the gene matches: 2. Germline V gene data show CDR1 as GTSNPN and CDR2 as SVGIG (reference sequence). The CDR3 spells CAWTGQGTGELFF. CDR3 nucleotide sequence: TGTGCCTGGACCGGACAGGGGACCGGGGAGCTGTTTTTT.

V is TRBV27 and J is TRBJ1-1; D unresolved. Trimming cost V 2 bases and J 1 base, with 8 bases left between them. Germline CDR1 is MNHEY and CDR2 is SMNVEV (reference sequence). This CDR3 comprises 14 residues. CDR3 DNA: TGTGCCAGCAGTTTACCAGGCCCGAACACTGAAGCTTTCTTT. Its protein product is CASSLPGPNTEAFF.

The rearrangement links TRBV9 to TRBJ2-1; D possibly corresponds to TRBD2 (6 bases). This CDR3 has 16 amino acids. Trimming pared 0 bases from V and 3 bases from J, leaving 13 bases between. The germline gives CDR1 SGDLS, CDR2 YYNGEE. In nucleotides, the CDR3 is TGTGCCAGCAGCGTAGGAGGAGGGAGTCTCTACAATGAGCAGTTCTTC. Its protein product is CASSVGGGSLYNEQFF.

The genes are TRBV27 and TRBJ2-2, with D possibly being TRBD2 (5 bases). The CDR3 length is 14 residues. Germline V gene sequence: CDR1 MNHEY, CDR2 SMNVEV (reference sequence). Trimming stripped 2 bases from V and 5 bases from J, with 9 bases between. This CDR3 is CASSLIAWTGELFF. Written as DNA, the CDR3 is TGTGCCAGCAGTTTAATAGCGTGGACCGGGGAGCTGTTTTTT.

The chain employs TRBV5-5 and TRBJ2-7, with D possibly being TRBD2 (6 bases). In germline, CDR1 is SGHKS, CDR2 YYEKEE (reference sequence). With 4 bases removed from V and 6 bases from J, the gap between germline ends came to 17 bases. The CDR3 contains 14 residues. The CDR3 DNA reads as TGTGCCAGCAGCCTGGGACTGCGGGTGAGCGAGCAGTACTTC. Translated: CASSLGLRVSEQYF.

The rearrangement joins TRBV6-5 to TRBJ2-5, with 13 bases matching TRBD2. The CDR3 has 15 residues. Germline-derived CDR1 and CDR2 are MNHEY and SVGAGI. V shed 7 bases, J shed 5 bases, and the junction held 7 bases outside the gene matches. CDR3 DNA sequence: TGTGCCAGCACCCGCGGGACTAGCGGGATGGAGACCCAGTACTTC. It is translated as CASTRGTSGMETQYF.

J is TRBJ1-1 and V is TRBV28, with D possibly being TRBD1 (6 bases). CDR3 length: 13 residues. V was cut by 4 bases and J by 1 base, with 7 bases left in between. Germline CDR1 reads MDHEN; CDR2 reads SYDVKM. The CDR3 protein is CASSSGQNTEAFF. CDR3 in DNA: TGTGCCAGCAGTTCGGGACAGAACACTGAAGCTTTCTTT.

This chain uses TRBV11-1 with TRBJ2-7; D uncertain. Trimming cost V 5 bases and J 7 bases, with 15 bases left between them. This CDR3 is 13 amino acids long. Germline V gene lookup returns CDR1 SGHAT and CDR2 FQDESV (reference sequence). Here the CDR3 reads CASSGAPPREQYF. The CDR3 nucleotides read TGTGCCAGCAGCGGCGCCCCCCCGCGGGAGCAGTACTTC. Using reference TRBV11-1 and TRBJ2-7 for the parts outside the CDR3, the full variable domain is EAEVAQSPRYKITEKSQAVAFWCDPISGHATLYWYRQILGQGPELLVQFQDESVVDDSQLPKDRFSAERLKGVDSTLKIQPAELGDSAMYLCASSGAPPREQYFGPGTRLTVT.

This chain joins TRBV28 and TRBJ1-5; D unresolved. The V gene lost 1 base and the J gene lost 7 bases, with 17 bases spanning the gap. The CDR3 extends over 16 amino acids. The V gene's germline CDR1 is MDHEN and CDR2 SYDVKM. This CDR3 reads CASSLYGRAFGQPQHF. The CDR3 DNA follows: TGTGCCAGCAGTTTATACGGGAGGGCCTTTGGACAGCCCCAGCATTTT.

The V call is TRBV5-1, the J call TRBJ2-7; TRBD1 agrees at 9 bases. J gave up 5 bases and V 5 bases, and 5 bases lay outside the gene matches. Germline CDR1 reads SGHRS; CDR2 reads YFSETQ. CDR3 length equals 13 residues. As DNA, the CDR3 is TGCGCCAGCAGAGAACAGGGGGCGAACGAGCAGTACTTC. Encoded protein: CASREQGANEQYF.

The chain is built from TRBV2 and TRBJ1-4, with 9 nucleotides matching TRBD1. Trimming at V came to 6 bases and at J to 7 bases, leaving 6 bases not matched to a gene. CDR1 and CDR2 from the germline V gene are SNHLY and FYNNEI. The CDR3 consists of 14 residues. The CDR3 loop is CASSVQGAGEKLFF. CDR3 sequence (DNA): TGTGCCAGCAGCGTACAGGGGGCTGGTGAAAAACTGTTTTTT.

V is TRBV5-5 and J is TRBJ2-5; the match to TRBD2 covers 12 bases. Germline CDR1 SGHKS, CDR2 YYEKEE (reference sequence). With V trimmed by 4 bases and J by 1 base, 2 bases remained unmatched. The CDR3 covers 15 residues. CDR3 bases: TGTGCCAGCAGCGTGGGACTAGCGGGCCAAGAGACCCAGTACTTC. Amino acid sequence: CASSVGLAGQETQYF.

This clone was detected only once. The rearrangement links TRBV19 to TRBJ2-7; TRBD2 agrees at 8 bases. In germline, CDR1 is LNHDA, CDR2 SQIVND (reference sequence). CDR3 length: 15 amino acids. V was clipped by 3 bases and J by 4 bases; unmatched bases: 8. CDR3 region: CASSIRLAMDYEQYF. The DNA of the CDR3 is TGTGCCAGTAGTATTCGACTAGCGATGGATTACGAGCAGTACTTC. Full variable domain (remainder filled in from reference TRBV19 and TRBJ2-7): DGGITQSPKYLFRKEGQNVTLSCEQNLNHDAMYWYRQDPGQGLRLIYYSQIVNDFQKGDIAEGYSVSREKKESFPLTVTSAQKNPTAFYLCASSIRLAMDYEQYFGPGTRLTVT.

This clone was seen once. The CDR3 loop is CASSPPGQGSATNEKLFF. DNA of the CDR3: TGTGCCAGCAGCCCTCCGGGACAGGGGTCAGCAACTAATGAAAAACTGTTTTTT. This chain uses TRBV28 with TRBJ1-4; 10 bases map to TRBD1. Per the germline V gene, CDR1 is MDHEN and CDR2 is SYDVKM. The CDR3 is made up of 18 amino acids. V was clipped by 6 bases and J by 0 bases; unmatched bases: 10. Full variable domain (missing parts from reference TRBV28 and TRBJ1-4): DVKVTQSSRYLVKRTGEKVFLECVQDMDHENMFWYRQDPGLGLRLIYFSYDVKMKEKGDIPEGYSVSREKKERFSLILESASTNQTSMYLCASSPPGQGSATNEKLFFGSGTQLSVL.

This clone showed up just once. The chain carries TRBV11-3 and TRBJ2-7, with a possible D match to TRBD1 (6 bases). Germline V CDR1 and CDR2: SGHNT, YENEEA. V lost 3 bases and J 6 bases, leaving 9 bases between the germline ends. The CDR3 loop spans 12 amino acids. CDR3 residues: CASSFGQREQYF. The DNA of the CDR3 is TGTGCCAGCAGCTTTGGACAGCGCGAGCAGTACTTC.

This clone appeared a few times. The CDR3 nucleotides read TGTGCCAGCAGTTCGACCGGGGGTATTCCTATCGAGCAGTACTTC. Amino acid sequence: CASSSTGGIPIEQYF. The V call is TRBV28, the J call TRBJ2-7, with D perhaps matching TRBD2 (6 bases). The CDR3 loop spans 15 amino acids. V lost 4 bases and J lost 6, with 19 bases in between. Looked up from germline, CDR1 is MDHEN and CDR2 is SYDVKM.

V gene TRBV6-5 combines with J gene TRBJ2-7; a possible D gene is TRBD1 (6 bases). Germline V gene sequence: CDR1 MNHEY, CDR2 SVGAGI. CDR3 size: 14 residues. V shed 6 bases and J shed 3 bases, with 15 bases lying between them. As DNA, the CDR3 is TGTGCCAGCAGCCGCCGCGGACAGCACTACGAGCAGTACTTC. Protein sequence: CASSRRGQHYEQYF.

This clone appeared a few times. The genes are TRBV6-4 and TRBJ2-2; TRBD1 agrees at 8 bases. The trim removed 6 bases at V and 1 base at J, leaving 13 bases unmatched. This CDR3 comprises 18 residues. CDR1 MRHNA and CDR2 SNTAGT come from the germline V gene. CDR3 bases: TGTGCCAGCAGCATGATCCCCCGGGACAGGCGGAACACCGGGGAGCTGTTTTTT. As protein: CASSMIPRDRRNTGELFF.

The V and J genes are TRBV5-1 and TRBJ1-2; D gene ambiguous. This CDR3 region has 15 residues. Germline V gene lookup returns CDR1 SGHRS and CDR2 YFSETQ. Trimming cost V 4 bases and J 1 base, with 14 bases left between them. The CDR3 here is CASSLGGQNNYGYTF. The CDR3 coding sequence is TGCGCCAGCAGCCTCGGAGGGCAGAATAACTATGGCTACACCTTC.